These 23 T cell receptor beta chains came from one sample sequenced in a study of shared clonotypes between healthy human individuals. As defined, naive CD8 cells were CD45RO-negative and positively selected for CCR7, with terminally differentiated effector memory CD45RA+ cells excluded. Method: immunoSEQ multiplex PCR; TCRdb's copy keeps in-frame clones and lacks some. The sample has about 2 million clones; approximately 95% are singletons. Material for sequencing was naive CD8+ T cells sorted from blood. The source is a man in his late teens or twenties in good health.

Notes on this clone: One end of the junction is discordant with germline, which a read error may explain. The J gene is TRBJ2-7, the V gene TRBV18; TRBD1 might be the D (6 bases). Looked up from germline, CDR1 is KGHSH and CDR2 is LQKENI. The CDR3 runs 15 residues. The CDR3 DNA is TGTGCCAGCTCATCACCCCGGGACAACTCCTACGAGCAGTACTTC. It codes for CASSSPRDNSYEQYF. The whole variable domain, filled in from reference TRBV18 and TRBJ2-7, reads NAGVMQNPRHLVRRRGQEARLRCSPMKGHSHVYWYRQLPEEGLKFMVYLQKENIIDESGMPKERFSAEFPKEGPSILRIQQVVRGDSAAYFCASSSPRDNSYEQYFGPGTRLTVT.

The gene calls are TRBV6-5 and TRBJ2-2, with 10 bases aligning to TRBD2. Per the germline V gene, CDR1 is MNHEY and CDR2 is SVGAGI. The CDR3 sequence is 15 residues long. V lost 5 bases, J lost 5 bases, and 5 bases stayed unmatched. Written as DNA, the CDR3 is TGTGCCAGCAGTCCGGGACTAGCGTTGACCGGGGAGCTGTTTTTT. This encodes CASSPGLALTGELFF.

DNA for the CDR3: TGTGCCAGCAGCCTTCAGGTAGGGGTGGGAGAGCAGTACTTC. It codes for CASSLQVGVGEQYF. The chain joins TRBV6-5 to TRBJ2-7; maybe TRBD1 (5 bases). V was shortened by 6 bases and J by 7 bases, with 19 bases between the two germline ends. From germline, CDR1 is MNHEY and CDR2 SVGAGI. This CDR3 has 14 residues.

The CDR3 region has the DNA TGCGCCAGCAGCCAAGATTTTAGCGGGAGGGGAGGCAATGAGCAGTTCTTC. This codes for CASSQDFSGRGGNEQFF. The V call is TRBV4-3, the J call TRBJ2-1; 11 nucleotides line up with TRBD2. The junction had 7 bases not matched to a gene; V was cut back by 0 bases and J by 6 bases. The CDR3 is 17 amino acids. Germline V lookup: CDR1 LGHNA, CDR2 YSLEER.

The chain joins TRBV19 to TRBJ1-6; 9 nucleotides align to TRBD1. This CDR3 has 14 residues. The ends lost 7 bases at V and 10 bases at J; junction bases unmatched: 8. The germline V gene has CDR1 LNHDA and CDR2 SQIVND (reference sequence). CDR3 loop: CASTTRDRDSPLHF. Written as DNA, the CDR3 is TGTGCCAGTACCACCCGGGACAGGGACTCACCCCTCCACTTT. Complete variable domain (other parts from reference TRBV19 and TRBJ1-6): DGGITQSPKYLFRKEGQNVTLSCEQNLNHDAMYWYRQDPGQGLRLIYYSQIVNDFQKGDIAEGYSVSREKKESFPLTVTSAQKNPTAFYLCASTTRDRDSPLHFGNGTRLTVT.

The rearrangement joins TRBV4-1 to TRBJ2-7, with TRBD1 matching 7 bases. Per germline, CDR1 MGHRA and CDR2 YSYEKL. This CDR3 is 17 amino acids long. V lost 3 bases, J lost 0 bases, and 11 bases stayed unmatched. The DNA of the CDR3 is TGCGCCAGCAGCCATAAAGGGGGCAGGGGGAGCTCCTACGAGCAGTACTTC. Protein sequence: CASSHKGGRGSSYEQYF.

The chain couples TRBV30 to TRBJ1-2; no firm D call. V dropped 7 bases and J dropped 3 bases, with 15 bases sitting between them. Germline CDR1 reads GTSNPN; CDR2 reads SVGIG (reference sequence). This CDR3 region has 13 residues. CDR3 coding DNA: TGTGCCTCGCCGCGGGGTGGAGACTATGGCTACACCTTC. Protein sequence: CASPRGGDYGYTF.

The chain employs TRBV29-1 and TRBJ2-7; D perhaps matches TRBD2 (5 bases). The ends were cut back, 6 bases at V and 4 bases at J, with 16 bases in the middle. The germline V gene encodes CDR1 SQVTM and CDR2 ANQGSEA. This CDR3 has 13 residues. The CDR3 DNA reads as TGCAGCGTAAACGGGGTCCCGGGGTACGAGCAGTACTTC. Translating gives CSVNGVPGYEQYF.

This clone was seen a few times. Other DNA sequences in the sample encode the same CDR3. The chain uses TRBV10-2 and TRBJ1-6, with D possibly TRBD1 on 5 matching bases. The CDR3 sequence is 14 residues long. Germline V CDR1 and CDR2: WSHSY, SAAADI. With 4 bases removed from V and 4 bases from J, the gap between germline ends came to 8 bases. CDR3 residues: CASSGGTYNSPLHF. CDR3 in DNA: TGCGCCAGCAGTGGGGGGACGTATAATTCACCCCTCCACTTT.

This clone was seen once. Other DNA variants within this sample encode the same CDR3. This chain uses TRBV6-5 with TRBJ2-3, with 7 nucleotides matching TRBD2. J lost 3 bases, V lost 4 bases, and 4 bases had no gene match. CDR3 length equals 14 residues. Per the germline V gene, CDR1 is MNHEY and CDR2 is SVGAGI. CDR3 sequence: CASSSGLGTDTQYF. In DNA form, the CDR3 reads TGTGCCAGCAGTTCCGGACTAGGAACAGATACGCAGTATTTT.

About this clone: This sample also contains other DNA sequences that code for the same CDR3. The V call is TRBV13, the J call TRBJ2-5; D gene unclear. Germline CDR1 is PRHDT and CDR2 is FYEKMQ (reference sequence). The CDR3 consists of 13 residues. V shed 5 bases and J shed 0 bases, with 7 bases lying between them. The CDR3 protein is CASSLDYQETQYF. DNA for the CDR3: TGTGCCAGCAGCCTCGACTACCAAGAGACCCAGTACTTC.

The chain has TRBV19 and TRBJ1-4, with TRBD1 matching 10 bases. The J segment lost 6 bases and the V segment lost 6 bases, leaving 4 bases of the junction unmatched. The CDR3 contains 14 residues. Per germline, CDR1 LNHDA and CDR2 SQIVND (reference sequence). CDR3 protein: CASSDRGLDEKLFF. CDR3 bases: TGTGCCAGTAGCGACAGGGGGCTTGATGAAAAACTGTTTTTT.

V and J are TRBV5-5 and TRBJ2-7, with D perhaps matching TRBD1 (6 bases). CDR1 is SGHKS and CDR2 is YYEKEE in the germline V gene (reference sequence). The CDR3 has 15 amino acids. The V end lost 4 bases, the J end lost 1 base, and 15 bases lay between the germline ends. The CDR3 reads CASSPDRGISYEQYF. The CDR3 DNA sequence: TGTGCCAGCAGCCCGGACAGAGGAATATCCTACGAGCAGTACTTC.

The J gene is TRBJ1-1, the V gene TRBV29-1, with TRBD1 identical over 11 bases. The junction had 8 bases not matched to a gene; V was cut back by 7 bases and J by 1 base. Per germline, CDR1 SQVTM and CDR2 ANQGSEA. The CDR3 extends over 15 amino acids. This CDR3 is CSGYRDRGENTEAFF. CDR3 bases: TGCAGCGGCTACCGGGACAGGGGGGAGAACACTGAAGCTTTCTTT.

This chain joins TRBV6-6 and TRBJ1-4; D remains ambiguous. Germline lookup yields CDR1 MNHNY and CDR2 SVGAGI (reference sequence). The CDR3 covers 14 residues. V was trimmed by 8 bases and J by 0 bases, leaving 10 bases between them. The DNA of the CDR3 is TGTGCCAGCTCAAACAGTGCAACTAATGAAAAACTGTTTTTT. It yields the protein CASSNSATNEKLFF.

As concerns this clone: Other nucleotide sequences in the sample specify the same CDR3. This rearrangement joins TRBV5-1 to TRBJ2-7, with a possible D match to TRBD1 (6 bases). The germline V and J ends were trimmed by 0 bases and 3 bases, with 10 bases remaining between them. CDR3 length equals 14 residues. Germline assignment: CDR1 SGHRS and CDR2 YFSETQ. In DNA form, the CDR3 reads TGCGCCAGCAGCTTGGTCGGGACAAGCTACGAGCAGTACTTC. Translating gives CASSLVGTSYEQYF. Full variable domain (outside the CDR3, taken from reference TRBV5-1 and TRBJ2-7): KAGVTQTPRYLIKTRGQQVTLSCSPISGHRSVSWYQQTPGQGLQFLFEYFSETQRNKGNFPGRFSGRQFSNSRSEMNVSTLELGDSALYLCASSLVGTSYEQYFGPGTRLTVT.

The rearrangement joins TRBV19 to TRBJ1-2; 12 nucleotides agree with TRBD1. Losses at the gene ends were 0 bases for V and 3 bases for J; bases not matched to a gene: 5. The CDR3 runs to 17 residues. Germline loops: CDR1 LNHDA, CDR2 SQIVND (reference sequence). The CDR3 bases are TGTGCCAGTAGTATAGATTCGGGGACAGGGGGCTACTATGGCTACACCTTC. This translates into CASSIDSGTGGYYGYTF.

This chain links TRBV28 with TRBJ1-1; 10 positions agree with TRBD1. CDR1 is MDHEN and CDR2 is SYDVKM in the germline V gene. V lost 1 base to trimming and J lost 5 bases; unmatched junction nucleotides: 4. This CDR3 spans 15 amino acids. The CDR3 here is CASSLLGQGRTEAFF. Here the CDR3 DNA reads TGTGCCAGCAGTTTATTGGGACAGGGGAGAACTGAAGCTTTCTTT. Using reference TRBV28 and TRBJ1-1 for the parts outside the CDR3, the full variable domain is DVKVTQSSRYLVKRTGEKVFLECVQDMDHENMFWYRQDPGLGLRLIYFSYDVKMKEKGDIPEGYSVSREKKERFSLILESASTNQTSMYLCASSLLGQGRTEAFFGQGTRLTVV.

As to this clone: Additional DNA sequences in this sample encode the identical CDR3. CDR3 nucleotide sequence: TGTGCCAGCAGCTTAGCCCCCGGGAGCTCCTATAATTCACCCCTCCACTTT. Its protein is CASSLAPGSSYNSPLHF. The rearrangement joins TRBV11-2 to TRBJ1-6, with no clear D. Trimming took off 1 base at V and 0 bases at J, with 10 bases between the two ends. The CDR3 has 17 residues. Germline V gives CDR1 SGHAT, CDR2 FQNNGV.

The genes are TRBV7-9 and TRBJ2-1; D is unclear. V lost 1 base, J lost 10 bases, and 11 bases lay in between. This CDR3 region has 13 residues. Germline lookup yields CDR1 SEHNR and CDR2 FQNEAQ (reference sequence). The CDR3 DNA reads as TGTGCCAGCAGCTTAGTGGAAATAGTCGAGCAGTTCTTC. Protein: CASSLVEIVEQFF.

The chain is built from TRBV27 and TRBJ2-7; the D gene is possibly TRBD1 (6 bases). The V and J ends lost 5 bases and 5 bases respectively, with 16 bases between them. The CDR3 has 14 amino acids. Germline CDR1 MNHEY, CDR2 SMNVEV (reference sequence). Here the CDR3 reads CASSVQGGGNEQYF. For the CDR3, the DNA is TGTGCCAGCAGTGTACAGGGCGGTGGAAACGAGCAGTACTTC.

V gene TRBV5-6 combines with J gene TRBJ2-3; TRBD2 aligns across 9 bases. J gave up 5 bases and V 0 bases, and 4 bases lay outside the gene matches. The CDR3 totals 15 residues. Germline V gives CDR1 SGHDT, CDR2 YYEEEE. The CDR3 loop reads CASSLVLAGEDTQYF. DNA for the CDR3: TGTGCCAGCAGCTTGGTACTAGCGGGTGAAGATACGCAGTATTTT.

This clone occurred once. The chain has TRBV10-3 and TRBJ1-1; D is perhaps TRBD1 (6 bases). Trimming cost V 6 bases and J 4 bases, with 12 bases left between them. CDR1 and CDR2 from the germline V gene are ENHRY and SYGVKD. The CDR3 consists of 13 residues. The DNA of the CDR3 is TGTGCCATCAGACCAGGGACACTCACTGAAGCTTTCTTT. Translation: CAIRPGTLTEAFF.